The rows below give T cell receptor beta chains drawn from one sample of a study of T cell responses to AZD1222 COVID-19 vaccine. TCRdb's copy holds only in-frame clones and misses some; the assay was immunoSEQ multiplex PCR. The sample shows some 150,000 clones, over 75% of them seen only once. The sample was peripheral blood, taken 28 days after the second dose of the MenACWY control vaccine. Receptors were obtained from an adult who received the MenACWY meningococcal vaccine as a control. CDR3s include the opening cysteine and the closing phenylalanine or tryptophan. Fields, in order: D gene, J gene, clone size, V gene, CDR3 DNA, CDR3 protein. D genes are given only for firm matches. A row's size may be missing; if present it is once, few, many or a size class.

d_gene: NA; j_gene: TRBJ1-2; abundance: NA; v_gene: TRBV19; CDR3nt: TGTGCCAGTACCGACAGCACCTCTTATGGCTACACCTTC; CDR3aa: CASTDSTSYGYTF
d_gene: TRBD1; j_gene: TRBJ2-7; abundance: once; v_gene: TRBV11-3; CDR3nt: TGTGCCAGCAGCCAGGGACAGGGAAGGGGCTACGAGCAGTACTTC; CDR3aa: CASSQGQGRGYEQYF
d_gene: NA; j_gene: TRBJ1-2; abundance: NA; v_gene: TRBV6-5; CDR3nt: TGTGCCAGCAGTTACTCACAGTTTAACTATGGCTACACCTTC; CDR3aa: CASSYSQFNYGYTF
d_gene: TRBD1; j_gene: TRBJ2-2; abundance: NA; v_gene: TRBV6-5; CDR3nt: TGTGCCAGCAGGAGGACAGGGGAGGGCACCGGGGAGCTGTTTTTT; CDR3aa: CASRRTGEGTGELFF
d_gene: NA; j_gene: TRBJ2-2; abundance: NA; v_gene: TRBV6-5; CDR3nt: TGTGCCAGCAGTCCCATGGATACCGGGGAGCTGTTTTTT; CDR3aa: CASSPMDTGELFF
d_gene: NA; j_gene: TRBJ1-6; abundance: few; v_gene: TRBV6-4; CDR3nt: TGTGCCAGCAGTGACTCATCGGGGCCGAATTCACCCCTCCACTTT; CDR3aa: CASSDSSGPNSPLHF
d_gene: NA; j_gene: TRBJ2-3; abundance: once; v_gene: TRBV10-3; CDR3nt: TGTGCCAGCGCATACACAGATACGCAGTATTTT; CDR3aa: CASAYTDTQYF
d_gene: NA; j_gene: TRBJ2-5; abundance: NA; v_gene: TRBV7-6; CDR3nt: TGTGCCAGCAGCCCCCCCCGAGTTGAGGGCAGGGGCCAAGAGACCCAGTACTTC; CDR3aa: CASSPPRVEGRGQETQYF
d_gene: TRBD2; j_gene: TRBJ2-1; abundance: NA; v_gene: TRBV10-1; CDR3nt: TGCGCCAGCAGTCAACCGAGGAAGGCGGGGGTTTCCTACAATGAGCAGTTCTTC; CDR3aa: CASSQPRKAGVSYNEQFF
d_gene: NA; j_gene: TRBJ1-1; abundance: NA; v_gene: TRBV28; CDR3nt: TGTGCCAGCAGCCCCCTTCAGGGCCAAGGGGACACTGAAGCTTTCTTT; CDR3aa: CASSPLQGQGDTEAFF
d_gene: NA; j_gene: TRBJ1-1; abundance: once; v_gene: TRBV5-1; CDR3nt: TGCGCCAGCAGCCTCCAGGACCACGGCACTGAAGCTTTCTTT; CDR3aa: CASSLQDHGTEAFF
d_gene: TRBD2; j_gene: TRBJ2-1; abundance: once; v_gene: TRBV11-2; CDR3nt: TGTGCCAGCAGCTTAGGCCCTAGCGGGAGTAATGAGCAGTTCTTC; CDR3aa: CASSLGPSGSNEQFF
d_gene: TRBD1; j_gene: TRBJ1-1; abundance: NA; v_gene: TRBV4-1; CDR3nt: TGCGCCAGCAGCCCGGGGGGACAGGTGAACACTGAAGCTTTCTTT; CDR3aa: CASSPGGQVNTEAFF
d_gene: NA; j_gene: TRBJ1-2; abundance: NA; v_gene: TRBV11-1; CDR3nt: TGTGCCACCCGAGGACCAGGGAATGGCTACACCTTC; CDR3aa: CATRGPGNGYTF
d_gene: TRBD1; j_gene: TRBJ1-1; abundance: NA; v_gene: TRBV7-3; CDR3nt: TGTGCCAGCAGCTCTCAGGGGGCGAGCACTGAAGCTTTCTTT; CDR3aa: CASSSQGASTEAFF
d_gene: TRBD1; j_gene: TRBJ2-3; abundance: NA; v_gene: TRBV5-4; CDR3nt: TGTGCCAGCAGCTCGGGGACAGGGGTAGATACGCAGTATTTT; CDR3aa: CASSSGTGVDTQYF
d_gene: NA; j_gene: TRBJ1-5; abundance: NA; v_gene: TRBV27; CDR3nt: TGTGCCAGCAGTTTATTTGGTCAGCCCCAGCATTTT; CDR3aa: CASSLFGQPQHF
d_gene: NA; j_gene: TRBJ1-2; abundance: NA; v_gene: TRBV19; CDR3nt: TGTGCCAGTAGAAATATATATGGCTACACCTTC; CDR3aa: CASRNIYGYTF
d_gene: NA; j_gene: TRBJ1-2; abundance: NA; v_gene: TRBV4-1; CDR3nt: TGCGCCAGCAGCCGCTCAGGTCTTGGGACCCCCTATGGCTACACCTTC; CDR3aa: CASSRSGLGTPYGYTF
d_gene: TRBD1; j_gene: TRBJ1-2; abundance: NA; v_gene: TRBV10-3; CDR3nt: TGTGCCATCAGGGGACAGGAATCCTATGGCTACACCTTC; CDR3aa: CAIRGQESYGYTF
d_gene: TRBD2; j_gene: TRBJ2-3; abundance: NA; v_gene: TRBV9; CDR3nt: TGTGCCAGCAGCGTAGCGGGGGGGTATGCAGATACGCAGTATTTT; CDR3aa: CASSVAGGYADTQYF
d_gene: TRBD1; j_gene: TRBJ2-7; abundance: NA; v_gene: TRBV2; CDR3nt: TGTGCCAGCAGTCCCGACAGGGGGGTCGCCTACGAGCAGTACTTC; CDR3aa: CASSPDRGVAYEQYF
d_gene: NA; j_gene: TRBJ1-5; abundance: NA; v_gene: TRBV7-9; CDR3nt: TGTGCCAGCACCAACAGATGGGGTGAGCCCCAGCATTTT; CDR3aa: CASTNRWGEPQHF
d_gene: NA; j_gene: TRBJ1-2; abundance: NA; v_gene: TRBV28; CDR3nt: TGTGCCAGCAGCGGACGGTCCTATGGCTACACCTTC; CDR3aa: CASSGRSYGYTF
d_gene: NA; j_gene: TRBJ2-1; abundance: NA; v_gene: TRBV27; CDR3nt: TGTGCCAGCAGTACCGATTTGCACAATGAGCAGTTCTTC; CDR3aa: CASSTDLHNEQFF
d_gene: NA; j_gene: TRBJ1-5; abundance: NA; v_gene: TRBV5-5; CDR3nt: TGTGCCAGCAGCTTAACGGGGGCAAGCAATCAGCCCCAGCATTTT; CDR3aa: CASSLTGASNQPQHF
d_gene: NA; j_gene: TRBJ2-3; abundance: NA; v_gene: TRBV28; CDR3nt: TGTGCCAGCAGTTTAGGCCACCTATCTCAGTATTTT; CDR3aa: CASSLGHLSQYF
d_gene: TRBD1; j_gene: TRBJ1-1; abundance: NA; v_gene: TRBV24-1; CDR3nt: TGTGCCACCAGTGGGGACAGCTCTGAAGCTTTCTTT; CDR3aa: CATSGDSSEAFF
d_gene: TRBD2; j_gene: TRBJ2-3; abundance: NA; v_gene: TRBV5-1; CDR3nt: TGCGCCAGCAGCCCGAGCGGGGGGGCCATTTTTGGGTATTTT; CDR3aa: CASSPSGGAIFGYF
d_gene: TRBD1; j_gene: TRBJ2-2; abundance: NA; v_gene: TRBV5-1; CDR3nt: TGCGCCAGCAGTAACAGGGGAGCCGGGGAGCTGTTTTTT; CDR3aa: CASSNRGAGELFF
d_gene: NA; j_gene: TRBJ2-2; abundance: NA; v_gene: TRBV2; CDR3nt: TGTGCCAGCAGTGAAGCGGGACGGGGTAACGGGGAGCTGTTTTTT; CDR3aa: CASSEAGRGNGELFF
d_gene: NA; j_gene: TRBJ1-5; abundance: NA; v_gene: TRBV2; CDR3nt: TGTGCCAGCAGTGAGGAAACGGTCTATAGCAATCAGCCCCAGCATTTT; CDR3aa: CASSEETVYSNQPQHF
d_gene: NA; j_gene: TRBJ2-7; abundance: few; v_gene: TRBV6-2/TRBV6-3; CDR3nt: TGTGCCAGCAGTTACCCCGTTTGGGTCAGCTACGAGCAGTACTTC; CDR3aa: CASSYPVWVSYEQYF
d_gene: TRBD1; j_gene: TRBJ1-5; abundance: NA; v_gene: TRBV18; CDR3nt: TGTGCCAGCTCACCAGGCACACAGGGGGCGTTAAATATTCAGCCCCAGCATTTT; CDR3aa: CASSPGTQGALNIQPQHF
d_gene: NA; j_gene: TRBJ2-3; abundance: NA; v_gene: TRBV5-4; CDR3nt: TGTGCCAGCAGCTTGAGTCTGCGAAACACAGATACGCAGTATTTT; CDR3aa: CASSLSLRNTDTQYF
d_gene: NA; j_gene: TRBJ1-1; abundance: NA; v_gene: TRBV25-1; CDR3nt: TGTGCCAGCAGTGAGACAGGCTTCGAAGCTTTCTTT; CDR3aa: CASSETGFEAFF
d_gene: TRBD2; j_gene: TRBJ2-1; abundance: NA; v_gene: TRBV9; CDR3nt: TGTGCCAGCAGTCTTAGCGGGGGGGCCTCCTACAATGAGCAGTTCTTC; CDR3aa: CASSLSGGASYNEQFF
d_gene: NA; j_gene: TRBJ1-5; abundance: NA; v_gene: TRBV28; CDR3nt: TGTGCCAGCAGTTTCTCTGGTCTCAGGCAGGTACCCAATCAGCCCCAGCATTTT; CDR3aa: CASSFSGLRQVPNQPQHF
d_gene: NA; j_gene: TRBJ1-2; abundance: NA; v_gene: TRBV9; CDR3nt: TGTGCCAGCAGCGTAGCCTTGGGACCGCACTATGGCTACACCTTC; CDR3aa: CASSVALGPHYGYTF
d_gene: TRBD1; j_gene: TRBJ1-1; abundance: NA; v_gene: TRBV19; CDR3nt: TGTGCCAGTAGTAACAGGGGGAGCACTGAAGCTTTCTTT; CDR3aa: CASSNRGSTEAFF
d_gene: TRBD1; j_gene: TRBJ1-5; abundance: NA; v_gene: TRBV7-2; CDR3nt: TGTGCCAGCAGCCCCCCAGGGGGCGAGCAGCCCCAGCATTTT; CDR3aa: CASSPPGGEQPQHF
d_gene: TRBD2; j_gene: TRBJ2-7; abundance: NA; v_gene: TRBV14; CDR3nt: TGTGCCAGCAGCCAAGATAGGGTGGCTAGCGGGACCTACGAGCAGTACTTC; CDR3aa: CASSQDRVASGTYEQYF
d_gene: NA; j_gene: TRBJ1-4; abundance: NA; v_gene: TRBV12-3/TRBV12-4; CDR3nt: TGTGCCAGCAGTTTACGAAGGTCGGCAGGGGAAAGTTTT; CDR3aa: CASSLRRSAGESF
d_gene: TRBD1; j_gene: TRBJ1-1; abundance: NA; v_gene: TRBV19; CDR3nt: TGTGCCAGCCAGACAGGGGGCGAGACTGAAGCTTTCTTT; CDR3aa: CASQTGGETEAFF
d_gene: NA; j_gene: TRBJ1-2; abundance: NA; v_gene: TRBV6-1; CDR3nt: TGTGCCAGCAGTGAACTAATGGGCGCTAACTATGGCTACACCTTC; CDR3aa: CASSELMGANYGYTF
d_gene: TRBD2; j_gene: TRBJ2-1; abundance: NA; v_gene: TRBV11-2; CDR3nt: TGTGCCAGCAGCCCGGGACTAGCGGGTAACAATGAGCAGTTCTTC; CDR3aa: CASSPGLAGNNEQFF
d_gene: NA; j_gene: TRBJ1-4; abundance: NA; v_gene: TRBV27; CDR3nt: TGTGCCAGCAGTCCCTCACCGGCTAATGAAAAACTGTTTTTT; CDR3aa: CASSPSPANEKLFF
d_gene: NA; j_gene: TRBJ1-1; abundance: NA; v_gene: TRBV9; CDR3nt: TGTGCCAGCAGCGCAACAGGGTCGGTGAACACTGAAGCTTTCTTT; CDR3aa: CASSATGSVNTEAFF
d_gene: NA; j_gene: TRBJ1-3; abundance: NA; v_gene: TRBV11-3; CDR3nt: TGTGCCAGCAGCTCGGGAGTGGGAAACACCATATATTTT; CDR3aa: CASSSGVGNTIYF
d_gene: NA; j_gene: TRBJ1-1; abundance: NA; v_gene: TRBV20-1; CDR3nt: TGCAGTGCTAGAGTCCGGAGTAAAGCTTTCTTT; CDR3aa: CSARVRSKAFF
d_gene: NA; j_gene: TRBJ2-3; abundance: NA; v_gene: TRBV5-6; CDR3nt: TGTGCCAGCAGCCGGGACCGACAGACCACAGATACGCAGTATTTT; CDR3aa: CASSRDRQTTDTQYF
d_gene: NA; j_gene: TRBJ1-2; abundance: NA; v_gene: TRBV10-3; CDR3nt: TGTGCCGCCCGGGGCGGGGGCGACAACTATGGCTACACCTTC; CDR3aa: CAARGGGDNYGYTF
d_gene: NA; j_gene: TRBJ2-7; abundance: NA; v_gene: TRBV6-6; CDR3nt: TGTGCCAGCAGCCCGTTACAGACCTACGAGCAGTACTTC; CDR3aa: CASSPLQTYEQYF
d_gene: NA; j_gene: TRBJ1-2; abundance: NA; v_gene: TRBV9; CDR3nt: TGTGCCAGCAGCGTAGATGGCAGGACCATGGGAGGCTACACCTTC; CDR3aa: CASSVDGRTMGGYTF
d_gene: TRBD1; j_gene: TRBJ2-1; abundance: few; v_gene: TRBV7-8; CDR3nt: TGTGCCAGCAGCTTTCAGGGGGCAACCTACAATGAGCAGTTCTTC; CDR3aa: CASSFQGATYNEQFF
d_gene: NA; j_gene: TRBJ1-2; abundance: NA; v_gene: TRBV6-5; CDR3nt: TGTGCCAGCAGTCCCCTCGGGGGGGAAGGGGATGGCTACACCTTC; CDR3aa: CASSPLGGEGDGYTF
d_gene: NA; j_gene: TRBJ1-1; abundance: NA; v_gene: TRBV9; CDR3nt: TGTGCCAGCAGCGTAGGAGGGATGGACACTGAAGCTTTCTTT; CDR3aa: CASSVGGMDTEAFF
d_gene: NA; j_gene: TRBJ2-4; abundance: NA; v_gene: TRBV29-1; CDR3nt: TGCAGCGCTGGCTTGGCAGAGAAAAACATTCAGTACTTC; CDR3aa: CSAGLAEKNIQYF
d_gene: NA; j_gene: TRBJ1-2; abundance: NA; v_gene: TRBV6-5; CDR3nt: TGTGCCAGCATCATCAGGGGATTAGACTATGGCTACACCTTC; CDR3aa: CASIIRGLDYGYTF